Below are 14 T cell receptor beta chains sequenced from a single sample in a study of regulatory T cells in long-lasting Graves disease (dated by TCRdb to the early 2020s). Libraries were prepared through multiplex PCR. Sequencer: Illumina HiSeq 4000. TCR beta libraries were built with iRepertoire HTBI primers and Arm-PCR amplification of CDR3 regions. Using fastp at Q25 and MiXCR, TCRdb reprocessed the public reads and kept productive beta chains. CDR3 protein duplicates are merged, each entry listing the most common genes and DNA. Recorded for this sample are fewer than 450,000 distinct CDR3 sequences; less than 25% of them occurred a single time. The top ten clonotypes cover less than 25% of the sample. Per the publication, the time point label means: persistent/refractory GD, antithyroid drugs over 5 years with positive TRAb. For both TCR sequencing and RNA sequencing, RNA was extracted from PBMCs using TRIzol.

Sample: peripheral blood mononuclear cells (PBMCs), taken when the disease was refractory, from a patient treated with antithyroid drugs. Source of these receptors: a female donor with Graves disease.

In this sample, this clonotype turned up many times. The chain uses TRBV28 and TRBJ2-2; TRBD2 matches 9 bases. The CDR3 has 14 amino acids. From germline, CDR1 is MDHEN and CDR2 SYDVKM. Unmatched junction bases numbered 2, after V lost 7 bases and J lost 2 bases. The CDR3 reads CASKGTSNTGELFF. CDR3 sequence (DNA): TGTGCCAGCAAAGGGACTAGCAACACCGGGGAGCTGTTTTTT.

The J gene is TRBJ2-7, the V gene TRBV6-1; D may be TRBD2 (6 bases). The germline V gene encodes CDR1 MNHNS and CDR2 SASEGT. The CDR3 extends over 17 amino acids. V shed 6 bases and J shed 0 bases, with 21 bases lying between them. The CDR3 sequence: CASSEAAGLAYSYEQYF. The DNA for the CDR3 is TGTGCCAGCAGCGAGGCGGCGGGACTGGCGTACTCCTACGAGCAGTACTTC.

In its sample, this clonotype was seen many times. CDR3 sequence: CASSLEGQGGGEQYF. For the CDR3, the DNA is TGTGCCAGCAGCTTAGAAGGGCAGGGAGGGGGCGAGCAGTACTTC. The V call is TRBV13, the J call TRBJ2-7; tentatively, D is TRBD2 (7 bases). Trimming took off 1 base at V and 6 bases at J, with 16 bases between the two ends. There are 15 residues in the CDR3. Looked up from germline, CDR1 is PRHDT and CDR2 is FYEKMQ (reference sequence).

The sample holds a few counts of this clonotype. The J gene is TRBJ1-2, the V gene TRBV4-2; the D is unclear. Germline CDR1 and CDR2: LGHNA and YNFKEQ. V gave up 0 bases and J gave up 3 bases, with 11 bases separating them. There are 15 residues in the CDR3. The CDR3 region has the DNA TGTGCCAGCAGCCAAGATCGGTACCAGGACTATGGCTACACCTTC. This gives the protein CASSQDRYQDYGYTF.

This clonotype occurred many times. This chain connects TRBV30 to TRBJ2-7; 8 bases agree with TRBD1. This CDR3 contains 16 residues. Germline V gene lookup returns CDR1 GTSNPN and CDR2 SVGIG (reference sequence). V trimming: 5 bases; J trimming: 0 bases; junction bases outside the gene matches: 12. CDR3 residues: CAWGITQGVGSYEQYF. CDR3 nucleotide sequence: TGTGCCTGGGGTATTACACAGGGGGTCGGCTCCTACGAGCAGTACTTC.

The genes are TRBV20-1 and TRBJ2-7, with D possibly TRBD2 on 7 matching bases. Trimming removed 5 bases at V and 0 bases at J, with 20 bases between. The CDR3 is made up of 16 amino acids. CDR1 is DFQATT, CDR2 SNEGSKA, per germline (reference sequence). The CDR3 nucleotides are TGCAGTGCTCCCCCGGGGGGCGGGGATAGCTCCTACGAGCAGTACTTC. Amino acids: CSAPPGGGDSSYEQYF.

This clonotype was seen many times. CDR3 coding DNA: TGTGCCAGCAGTGTCGGGACAGGGAGTCAGCCCCAGCATTTT. Encoded protein: CASSVGTGSQPQHF. The chain has TRBV2 and TRBJ1-5; the match to TRBD1 covers 9 bases. This CDR3 is 14 amino acids long. The J segment lost 6 bases and the V segment lost 4 bases, leaving 4 bases of the junction unmatched. Germline V gene data show CDR1 as SNHLY and CDR2 as FYNNEI.

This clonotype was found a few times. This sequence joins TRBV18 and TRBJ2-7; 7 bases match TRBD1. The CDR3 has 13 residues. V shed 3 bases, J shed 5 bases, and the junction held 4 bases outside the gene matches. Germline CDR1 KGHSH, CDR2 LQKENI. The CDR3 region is CASSPDRADEQYF. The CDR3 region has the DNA TGTGCCAGCTCACCCGACAGGGCAGACGAGCAGTACTTC.

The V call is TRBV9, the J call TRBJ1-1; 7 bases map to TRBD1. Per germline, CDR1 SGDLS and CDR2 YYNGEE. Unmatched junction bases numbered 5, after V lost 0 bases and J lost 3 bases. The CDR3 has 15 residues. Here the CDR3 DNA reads TGTGCCAGCAGCGTAGTGGGGACAGCAGACACTGAAGCTTTCTTT. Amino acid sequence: CASSVVGTADTEAFF.

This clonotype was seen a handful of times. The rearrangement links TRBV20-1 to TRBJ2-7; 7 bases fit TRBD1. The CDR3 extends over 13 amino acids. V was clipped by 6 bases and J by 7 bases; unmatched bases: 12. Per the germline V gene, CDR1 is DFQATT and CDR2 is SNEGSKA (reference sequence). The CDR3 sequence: CSARGQALGEQYF. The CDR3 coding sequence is TGCAGTGCCCGCGGACAGGCTCTGGGGGAGCAGTACTTC.

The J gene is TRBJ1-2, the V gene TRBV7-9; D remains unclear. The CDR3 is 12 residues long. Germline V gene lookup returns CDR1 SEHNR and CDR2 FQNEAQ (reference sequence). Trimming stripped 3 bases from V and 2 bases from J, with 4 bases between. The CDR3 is CASSFQNYGYTF. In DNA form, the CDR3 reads TGTGCCAGCAGCTTCCAAAACTATGGCTACACCTTC.

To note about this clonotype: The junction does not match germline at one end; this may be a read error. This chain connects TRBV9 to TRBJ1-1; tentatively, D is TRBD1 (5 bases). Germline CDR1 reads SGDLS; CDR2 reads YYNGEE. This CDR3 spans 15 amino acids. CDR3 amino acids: CACSVGPDRNTEAFF. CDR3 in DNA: TGTGCCTGCAGCGTAGGCCCCGACAGGAACACTGAAGCTTTCTTT.

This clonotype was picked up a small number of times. This CDR3 is CSAISGTGIYEQYF. CDR3 in DNA: TGCAGTGCTATTTCCGGGACAGGGATCTACGAGCAGTACTTC. The V call is TRBV20-1, the J call TRBJ2-7; 9 bases fit TRBD1. This CDR3 has 14 amino acids. The junction had 7 bases not matched to a gene; V was cut back by 4 bases and J by 3 bases. Germline loops: CDR1 DFQATT, CDR2 SNEGSKA (reference sequence).

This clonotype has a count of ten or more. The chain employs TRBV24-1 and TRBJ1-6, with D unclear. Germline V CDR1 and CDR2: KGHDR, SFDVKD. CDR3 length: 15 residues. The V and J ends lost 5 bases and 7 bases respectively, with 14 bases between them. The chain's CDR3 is CATSAYGLENSPLHF. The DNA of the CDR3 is TGTGCCACCAGTGCCTACGGACTGGAGAATTCACCCCTCCACTTT.